This T cell receptor beta chain was observed in a study of T cell changes during pregnancy in multiple sclerosis (dated by TCRdb to the late 2010s). Turning to the overall study: The study examined how the T cell repertoire changed over the course of pregnancy in women with multiple sclerosis.

Of note for this clone: Its antigen is currently not known. Per-nucleotide qualities are absent, and no much larger clonotype sits a single base away.

From the cysteine through the phenylalanine, the CDR3 covers 16 amino acids. Only the CDR3 DNA stays, 48 bases, in frame from base 1. Trimming takes 4 bases from V and 2 bases from J, and the germline ends sit 15 bases apart. CDR1 and CDR2 are read off the germline V gene as MNHEY and SVGAGI. The library was prepared using the immunoSEQ multiplex PCR assay. As stored in TCRdb, this immuneACCESS dataset retains in-frame rearrangements with V and J assigned. A fraction of the clones does not appear; measured against another copy, unresolved V genes explain less than half of the discrepancy, and the remainder lacks a known reason. The sample has some 29,000 clones on record, about 88% of them singletons. The ten largest account for approximately 6.8% of the sample.

This receptor was obtained from a female donor with multiple sclerosis, enrolled in a pregnancy study. Recombination joined TRBV6-5 with TRBJ2-1; possibly the D gene is TRBD2, per 6 matching bases. The sample was CD8+ T cells from peripheral blood mononuclear cells, taken after pregnancy. The CDR3 region has the sequence CASSSILEGAYNEQFF. The nucleotides are TGTGCCAGCAGTTCAATTTTGGAGGGAGCCTACAATGAGCAGTTCTTC.